Below are 14 T cell receptor beta chains sequenced from a single sample in a study of T cell repertoires in cytomegalovirus infection. In TCRdb, the reads were re-called with MiXCR into one record per CDR3 protein. The sample carries roughly 500,000 distinct CDR3 sequences, 30% to 40% recorded once. The antigens of these receptors remain unknown. The material was cultured PBMCs, obtained from culture after CMV antigen stimulation. These receptors all stem from a human donor in good health (CMV status not recorded). Some clones in this sample may be carry-over from other donors' samples.

The chain couples TRBV7-8 to TRBJ2-1, with TRBD1 identical over 7 bases. J gave up 4 bases and V 8 bases, and 20 bases lay outside the gene matches. Germline V lookup: CDR1 SGHVS, CDR2 FQNEAQ. The CDR3 covers 18 residues. CDR3 nucleotide sequence: TGTGCCAGCGGGGTGATGGCGCGCCGGGACAGAATATACAATGAGCAGTTCTTC. This gives the protein CASGVMARRDRIYNEQFF. Complete variable domain (other parts from reference TRBV7-8 and TRBJ2-1): GAGVSQSPRYKVAKRGQDVALRCDPISGHVSLFWYQQALGQGPEFLTYFQNEAQLDKSGLPSDRFFAERPEGSVSTLKIQRTQQEDSAVYLCASGVMARRDRIYNEQFFGPGTRLTVL.

The genes are TRBV5-4 and TRBJ2-2, with a possible D match to TRBD1 (6 bases). Germline assignment: CDR1 SGHNT and CDR2 YYREEE (reference sequence). The V end was cut by 4 bases, the J end by 1 base, with 8 bases between. The CDR3 loop spans 14 amino acids. The CDR3 is CASSNRENTGELFF. As DNA, the CDR3 is TGTGCCAGCAGCAACAGGGAGAACACCGGGGAGCTGTTTTTT.

Only a few counts were recorded for this clonotype. The CDR3 spells CASSLDSYNSYEQYV. The CDR3 DNA sequence: TGTGCCAGCAGCTTAGACTCGTACAACTCCTACGAGCAGTACGTC. The chain employs TRBV11-2 and TRBJ2-7; D is ambiguous. V lost 0 bases and J 0 bases, leaving 9 bases between the germline ends. Germline CDR1 and CDR2: SGHAT and FQNNGV. This CDR3 has 15 residues.

The CDR3 region has the DNA TGTGCCAGTAACCCCTCCGGGACAGGGGCAGGAGAAAAACTGTTTTTT. Translating it yields CASNPSGTGAGEKLFF. This chain links TRBV19 with TRBJ1-4, with 10 bases aligning to TRBD1. The CDR3 loop spans 16 amino acids. V lost 7 bases, J lost 8 bases, and 13 bases stayed unmatched. CDR1 is LNHDA, CDR2 SQIVND, per germline (reference sequence).

The genes are TRBV19 and TRBJ2-3; D perhaps matches TRBD2 (6 bases). V was cut by 1 base and J by 8 bases, with 7 bases left in between. This CDR3 spans 12 amino acids. Germline CDR1 LNHDA, CDR2 SQIVND (reference sequence). CDR3 loop: CASSIGGTTQYF. The CDR3 nucleotides are TGTGCCAGTAGTATAGGCGGGACTACGCAGTATTTT.

This chain uses TRBV28 with TRBJ2-3, with a tentative D call TRBD2 (7 bases). This CDR3 has 16 residues. V lost 2 bases and J lost 4, with 16 bases in between. Germline-derived CDR1 and CDR2 are MDHEN and SYDVKM. CDR3 residues: CASSLRGRGRSDTQYF. CDR3 sequence (DNA): TGTGCCAGCAGTTTAAGGGGGAGGGGGAGATCAGATACGCAGTATTTT.

This clonotype was seen at least ten times. The chain is built from TRBV19 and TRBJ2-7; tentative D call: TRBD1 (6 bases). Per germline, CDR1 LNHDA and CDR2 SQIVND (reference sequence). The CDR3 is 13 amino acids. Trimming took 5 bases from V and 1 from J, leaving 9 bases between them. Here the CDR3 DNA reads TGTGCCAGTAGTCGGACAGTATCCTACGAGCAGTACTTC. Protein product: CASSRTVSYEQYF. Drawing the rest from reference TRBV19 and TRBJ2-7, the complete variable domain is DGGITQSPKYLFRKEGQNVTLSCEQNLNHDAMYWYRQDPGQGLRLIYYSQIVNDFQKGDIAEGYSVSREKKESFPLTVTSAQKNPTAFYLCASSRTVSYEQYFGPGTRLTVT.

V usage is TRBV12-5 and J usage is TRBJ2-2; D unclear. The CDR3 length is 14 residues. Trimming stripped 10 bases from V and 7 bases from J, with 19 bases between. Germline V gene data show CDR1 as LGHNT and CDR2 as FRNRAP. CDR3 protein: CATMRRTDVGELFF. The CDR3 nucleotides read TGTGCTACCATGAGGAGAACGGACGTCGGGGAGCTGTTTTTT.

The chain has TRBV7-2 and TRBJ2-4; D may match TRBD1 or TRBD2 (6 bases each). This CDR3 region has 13 residues. Germline loops: CDR1 SGHTA, CDR2 FQGNSA. The germline V and J ends were trimmed by 2 bases and 7 bases, with 9 bases remaining between them. The CDR3, as DNA: TGTGCCAGCAGCTTACAAGGGGGGAACATTCAGTACTTC. This gives the protein CASSLQGGNIQYF.

This sequence joins TRBV6-2 or TRBV6-3 and TRBJ2-1; D uncertain. This CDR3 is 12 amino acids long. Trimming removed 2 bases from V and 6 bases from J, with 5 bases in between. Germline V gene lookup returns CDR1 MNHEY and CDR2 SVGEGT. The CDR3 DNA sequence: TGTGCCAGCAGTTACGATAGCAATGAGCAGTTCTTC. It encodes CASSYDSNEQFF.

This clonotype was observed a few times. V gene TRBV5-4 combines with J gene TRBJ2-7, with unresolved D. The V gene's germline CDR1 is SGHNT and CDR2 YYREEE (reference sequence). The CDR3 covers 16 residues. Trimming left V 4 bases short and J 2 bases short, with 19 bases between. This chain's CDR3 is CASSGRSTSETYEQYV. CDR3 nucleotide sequence: TGTGCCAGCAGCGGCCGATCGACATCCGAAACCTACGAGCAGTACGTC.

This sequence joins TRBV6-1 and TRBJ2-7; the D is unclear. V lost 2 bases, J lost 4 bases, and 3 bases lay in between. Germline CDR1 is MNHNS and CDR2 is SASEGT. CDR3 length: 11 residues. The CDR3 reads CASSELYEQYV. The CDR3 DNA reads TGTGCCAGCAGTGAACTTTACGAGCAGTACGTC.

This clonotype turned up a few times. This chain uses TRBV7-2 with TRBJ1-4, with 7 bases lining up with TRBD1. The CDR3 is 15 amino acids. The germline V gene encodes CDR1 SGHTA and CDR2 FQGNSA. Trimming cost V 5 bases and J 7 bases; bases outside gene matches: 10. The CDR3, as DNA: TGTGCCAGCAGCCGGGTGAGGGGGCAGGGTGAAAAACTGTTTTTT. It encodes CASSRVRGQGEKLFF.

The V call is TRBV20-1, the J call TRBJ2-1, with 7 bases that match TRBD1. The CDR3 consists of 17 residues. V was pared by 1 base and J by 2 bases, with 11 bases of the junction left unmatched. From germline, CDR1 is DFQATT and CDR2 SNEGSKA (reference sequence). The CDR3 DNA sequence: TGCAGTGCTAGAGGTGTTAACCGGGACAGTCCCTACAATGAGCAGTTCTTC. This encodes CSARGVNRDSPYNEQFF.